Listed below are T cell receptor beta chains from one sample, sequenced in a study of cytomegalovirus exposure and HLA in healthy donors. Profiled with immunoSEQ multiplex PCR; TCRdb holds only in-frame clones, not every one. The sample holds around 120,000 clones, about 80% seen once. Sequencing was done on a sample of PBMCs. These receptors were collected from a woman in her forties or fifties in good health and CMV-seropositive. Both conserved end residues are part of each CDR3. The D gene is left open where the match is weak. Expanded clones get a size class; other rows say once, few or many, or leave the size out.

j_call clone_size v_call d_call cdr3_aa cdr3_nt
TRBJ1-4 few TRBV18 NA CASSPDSTGEKLFF TGTGCCAGCTCACCGGACAGTACGGGTGAAAAACTGTTTTTT
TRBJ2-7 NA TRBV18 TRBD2 CASSPRLAGNYEQYF TGTGCCAGCTCACCGCGACTAGCGGGCAACTACGAGCAGTACTTC
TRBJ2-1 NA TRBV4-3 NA CASSQEAGRGLGDEQFF TGCGCCAGCAGCCAAGAGGCGGGGCGGGGGCTGGGCGATGAGCAGTTCTTC
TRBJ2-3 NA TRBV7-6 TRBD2 CASSSGLGEDTQYF TGTGCCAGCAGCTCAGGACTAGGAGAGGATACGCAGTATTTT
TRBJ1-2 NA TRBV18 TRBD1 CASSQPGTGGVYGYTF TGTGCCAGCTCCCAACCGGGGACAGGGGGCGTCTATGGCTACACCTTC
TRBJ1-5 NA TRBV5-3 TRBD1 CARSPRGRGACSNQPQHF TGTGCCAGATCGCCCCGGGGCAGGGGGGCTTGTAGCAATCAGCCCCAGCATTTT
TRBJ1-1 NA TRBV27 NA CASSLSTGHRSEAFF TGTGCCAGCAGTTTATCTACGGGACATAGGAGTGAAGCTTTCTTT
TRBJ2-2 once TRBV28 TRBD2 CASRPVGQGLTGELFF TGTGCCAGCAGGCCAGTCGGGCAGGGACTAACAGGGGAGCTGTTTTTT
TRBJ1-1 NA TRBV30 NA CAWSVSGLYGTEAFF TGTGCCTGGAGTGTTTCAGGACTGTACGGCACTGAAGCTTTCTTT
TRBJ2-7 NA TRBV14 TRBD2 CASSQGSSGLSYEQYF TGTGCCAGCAGCCAAGGGTCTAGCGGACTCTCCTACGAGCAGTACTTC
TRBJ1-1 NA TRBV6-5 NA CASSEAGYHVGF TGTGCCAGCAGTGAAGCAGGGTATCATGTAGGTTTT
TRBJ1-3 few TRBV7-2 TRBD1 CASSLGWDRYSGNTIYF TGTGCCAGCAGCTTAGGTTGGGACAGATACTCTGGAAACACCATATATTTT
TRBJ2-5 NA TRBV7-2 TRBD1 CASSLATGRETQYF TGTGCCAGCAGCTTAGCGACAGGGAGAGAGACCCAGTACTTC
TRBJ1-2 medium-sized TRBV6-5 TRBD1 CASSYTGTANYGYTF TGTGCCAGCAGTTATACCGGGACAGCTAACTATGGCTACACCTTC
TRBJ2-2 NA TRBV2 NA CASSIRGQTGELFF TGTGCCAGCAGTATCCGCGGGCAGACCGGGGAGCTGTTTTTT
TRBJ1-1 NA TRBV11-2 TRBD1 CASSLGGQPWGAFF TGTGCCAGCAGCTTAGGGGGACAGCCTTGGGGAGCTTTCTTT
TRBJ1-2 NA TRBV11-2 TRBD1 CASSLGTGAGYTF TGTGCCAGCAGCTTAGGGACAGGGGCTGGCTACACCTTC
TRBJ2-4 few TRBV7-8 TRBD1 CASSSQGANIQYF TGTGCCAGCAGCTCACAGGGGGCAAACATTCAGTACTTC
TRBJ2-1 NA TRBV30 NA CAWSPYHYNEQFF TGTGCCTGGAGTCCCTACCATTACAATGAGCAGTTCTTC
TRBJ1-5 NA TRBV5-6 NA CASSRTVGNQPQHF TGTGCCAGCAGCCGGACAGTTGGCAATCAGCCCCAGCATTTT
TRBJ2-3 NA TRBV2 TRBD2 CASLPSGSDTQYF TGTGCCAGCCTACCTAGCGGGAGTGATACGCAGTATTTT
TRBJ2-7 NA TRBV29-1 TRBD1 CSVVRGQGAYEQYF TGCAGCGTTGTCCGTGGACAGGGAGCCTACGAGCAGTACTTC
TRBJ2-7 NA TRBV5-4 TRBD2 CASSLMNGLAGIQYF TGTGCCAGCAGCTTGATGAATGGACTAGCGGGAATTCAGTACTTC
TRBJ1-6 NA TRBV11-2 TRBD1 CASSPGQGGGSPLHF TGTGCCAGCAGCCCCGGACAGGGCGGAGGATCACCCCTCCACTTT
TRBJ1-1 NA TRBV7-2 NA CASSSGQNTEAFF TGTGCCAGCAGCTCAGGACAGAACACTGAAGCTTTCTTT
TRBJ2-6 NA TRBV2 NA CASSTGTGANVLTF TGTGCCAGCAGTACAGGAACTGGGGCCAACGTCCTGACTTTC
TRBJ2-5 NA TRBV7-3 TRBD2 CASSTTSGSYETQYF TGTGCCAGCAGCACAACTAGCGGCAGCTATGAGACCCAGTACTTC
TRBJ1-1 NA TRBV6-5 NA CASSLDRGYTEAFF TGTGCCAGCAGTTTAGATAGGGGGTACACTGAAGCTTTCTTT
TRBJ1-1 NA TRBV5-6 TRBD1 CASITTGGVLSTEAFF TGTGCCAGCATCACTACAGGGGGTGTCTTAAGCACTGAAGCTTTCTTT
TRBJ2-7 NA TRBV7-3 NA CASSQGATYEQYF TGTGCCAGCAGCCAAGGAGCTACCTACGAGCAGTACTTC
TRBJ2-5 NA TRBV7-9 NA CASSLRGREETQYF TGTGCCAGCAGCTTACGGGGGCGGGAGGAGACCCAGTACTTC
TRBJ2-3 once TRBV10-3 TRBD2 CAISEPSSGTNQYF TGTGCCATCAGTGAGCCGAGTTCCGGGACTAATCAGTATTTT
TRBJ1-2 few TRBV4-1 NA CASSRQRGSNYGYTF TGCGCCAGCAGCCGACAACGGGGATCTAACTATGGCTACACCTTC
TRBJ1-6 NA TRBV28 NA CASSLPGIGSPLHF TGTGCCAGCAGTTTGCCAGGCATAGGTTCACCCCTCCACTTT
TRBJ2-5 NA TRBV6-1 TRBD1 CASSVRDRVPQETQYF TGTGCCAGCAGTGTACGGGACAGGGTTCCCCAAGAGACCCAGTACTTC
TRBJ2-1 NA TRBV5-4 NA CASSFPGVHNEQFF TGTGCCAGCAGCTTTCCGGGAGTCCACAATGAGCAGTTCTTC
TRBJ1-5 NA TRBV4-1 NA CASSRRERQPQHF TGCGCCAGCAGCCGCCGCGAGCGACAGCCCCAGCATTTT
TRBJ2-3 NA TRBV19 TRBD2 CASSRGTSGSTDTQYF TGTGCCAGTAGTCGCGGGACTAGCGGGAGCACAGATACGCAGTATTTT
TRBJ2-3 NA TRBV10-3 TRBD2 CAISALAGGVDTQYF TGTGCCATCAGTGCACTAGCGGGGGGCGTAGATACGCAGTATTTT
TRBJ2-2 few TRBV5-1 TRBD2 CASSTGLALNTGELFF TGCGCCAGCAGCACGGGACTAGCGCTCAACACCGGGGAGCTGTTTTTT
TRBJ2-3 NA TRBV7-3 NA CASSFTSSTDTQYF TGTGCCAGCAGCTTCACTAGCAGCACAGATACGCAGTATTTT
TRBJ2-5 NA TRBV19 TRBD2 CASQRTGTSLRRGETQYF TGTGCCAGCCAAAGGACCGGGACTAGCCTTCGCCGCGGAGAGACCCAGTACTTC
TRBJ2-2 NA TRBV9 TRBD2 CASSVVVKREPGGELFF TGTGCCAGCAGCGTAGTCGTCAAGCGGGAGCCGGGCGGGGAGCTGTTTTTT
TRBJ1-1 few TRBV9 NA CASSPRQVLRGTEAFF TGTGCCAGCAGCCCTAGACAGGTCCTAAGGGGCACTGAAGCTTTCTTT
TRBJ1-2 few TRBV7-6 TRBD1 CASSLGRGVGGYTF TGTGCCAGCAGCTTAGGCAGGGGGGTTGGTGGCTACACCTTC
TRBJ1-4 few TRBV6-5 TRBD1 CASSKGQATNEKLFF TGTGCCAGCAGTAAGGGACAGGCAACTAATGAAAAACTGTTTTTT
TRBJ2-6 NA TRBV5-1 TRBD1 CASTRQGVGSGANVLTF TGCGCCAGCACACGACAGGGCGTAGGGTCCGGGGCCAACGTCCTGACTTTC
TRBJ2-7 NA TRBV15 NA CATSVEQGRLNEQYF TGTGCCACCAGCGTCGAACAGGGTCGGTTGAACGAGCAGTACTTC